The sequence of this T cell receptor (beta chain) was determined in a study of T cell responses to AZD1222 COVID-19 vaccine. TCRdb's copy holds only in-frame clones and misses some; the assay was immunoSEQ multiplex PCR. The sample shows some 100,000 clones, about 89% of them seen only once. General study points: Just a handful of AZD1222 recipients were seropositive at baseline.

With respect to this clone: Its specificity is unknown.

CDR3 length equals 16 residues. The V end was cut by 5 bases, the J end by 0 bases, with 17 bases between. CDR1 and CDR2 (germline): LNHDA, SQIVND (reference sequence). Material: peripheral blood, obtained 28 days after the second AZD1222 dose. The TCR comes from an adult who received the AZD1222 COVID-19 vaccine. The V gene is TRBV19, the J gene TRBJ2-7; either TRBD1 or TRBD2 may fit D (8 bases each). The CDR3 bases are TGTGCCAGTAGTCCCGGGAGGGACAGGTACTCCTACGAGCAGTACTTC. Amino acid sequence: CASSPGRDRYSYEQYF.